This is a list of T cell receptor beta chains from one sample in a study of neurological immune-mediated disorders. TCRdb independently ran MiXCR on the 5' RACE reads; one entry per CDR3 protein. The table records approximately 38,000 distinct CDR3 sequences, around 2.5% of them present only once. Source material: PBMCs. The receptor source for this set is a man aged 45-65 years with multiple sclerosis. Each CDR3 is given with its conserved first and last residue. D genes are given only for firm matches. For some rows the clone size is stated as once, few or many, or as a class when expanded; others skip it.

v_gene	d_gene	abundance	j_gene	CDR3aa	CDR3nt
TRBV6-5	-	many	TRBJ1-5	CASKAHQPQHF	TGTGCCAGCAAAGCCCATCAGCCCCAGCATTTT
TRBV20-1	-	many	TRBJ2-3	CSARDPSLRSTDTQYF	TGCAGTGCTAGAGACCCTAGTCTTAGGAGCACAGATACGCAGTATTTT
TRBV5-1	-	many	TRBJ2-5	CASSNQETQYF	TGCGCCAGCAGCAACCAAGAGACCCAGTACTTC
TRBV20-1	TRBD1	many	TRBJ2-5	CSAHADRPFGETQYF	TGCAGTGCTCACGCGGACAGGCCATTCGGGGAGACCCAGTACTTC
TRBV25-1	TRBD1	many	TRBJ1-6	CASSEALGGSVALHF	TGTGCCAGCAGTGAAGCGTTAGGGGGCAGCGTGGCCCTCCACTTT
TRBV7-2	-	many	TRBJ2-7	CASRGPKREQYF	TGTGCCAGCAGGGGGCCGAAAAGGGAGCAGTACTTC
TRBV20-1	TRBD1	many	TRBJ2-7	CSARGLTGDEQYF	TGCAGTGCTAGAGGACTGACAGGGGACGAGCAGTACTTC
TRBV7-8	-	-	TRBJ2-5	CASSLDSLETQYF	TGTGCCAGCAGCTTAGACAGTTTAGAGACCCAGTACTTC
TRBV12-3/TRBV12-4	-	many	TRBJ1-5	CASSLSGPYNNQPQHF	TGTGCCAGCAGTTTATCAGGACCGTATAACAATCAGCCCCAGCATTTT
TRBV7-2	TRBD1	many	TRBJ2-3	CASSRNRGSTDTQYF	TGTGCCAGCAGCCGTAACAGGGGGAGCACAGATACGCAGTATTTT
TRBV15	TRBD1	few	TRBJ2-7	CATSKPGTGGYYEQYF	TGTGCCACCAGCAAACCCGGGACAGGGGGATACTACGAGCAGTACTTC
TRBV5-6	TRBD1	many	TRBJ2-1	CASSSQGSYNEQFF	TGTGCCAGCAGCTCACAGGGGTCCTACAATGAGCAGTTCTTC
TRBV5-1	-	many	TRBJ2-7	CASGPGTLAYEQYF	TGCGCCAGCGGACCCGGGACCTTAGCCTACGAGCAGTACTTC
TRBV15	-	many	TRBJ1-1	CATSGPGMNTEAFF	TGTGCCACCAGCGGACCAGGCATGAACACTGAAGCTTTCTTT
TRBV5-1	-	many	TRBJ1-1	CASSYQGSNTEAFF	TGCGCCAGCAGCTATCAGGGGTCGAACACTGAAGCTTTCTTT
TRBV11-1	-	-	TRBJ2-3	CASSLQGSTDTQYF	TGTGCCAGCAGCTTGCAGGGAAGCACAGATACGCAGTATTTT
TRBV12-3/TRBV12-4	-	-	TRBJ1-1	CASSGGGLTNTEAFF	TGTGCCAGCAGTGGGGGGGGCTTAACGAACACTGAAGCTTTCTTT
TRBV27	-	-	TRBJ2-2	CASSLSGYIHTGELFF	TGTGCCAGCAGTTTATCGGGGTACATTCACACCGGGGAGCTGTTTTTT
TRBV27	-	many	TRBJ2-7	CASSPHLQRYEQYF	TGTGCCAGCAGTCCCCATCTGCAGAGGTACGAGCAGTACTTC
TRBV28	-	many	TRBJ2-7	CASSRAGEAYEQYF	TGTGCCAGCAGCCGCGCAGGGGAGGCCTACGAGCAGTACTTC
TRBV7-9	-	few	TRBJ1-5	CASSLAGGGNQPQNF	TGTGCCAGCAGCTTAGCGGGCGGGGGCAATCAGCCCCAGAATTTT
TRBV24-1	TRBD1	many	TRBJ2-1	CATSDSGQGRNEQFF	TGTGCCACCAGTGATTCGGGACAGGGGAGGAATGAGCAGTTCTTC
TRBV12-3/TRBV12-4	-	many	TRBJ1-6	CASSSGTANSPLHF	TGTGCCAGCAGTTCCGGGACGGCCAATTCACCCCTCCACTTT
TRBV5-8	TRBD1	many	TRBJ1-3	CASSLVQGTAGNTIYF	TGTGCCAGCAGCTTGGTTCAAGGGACAGCTGGAAACACCATATATTTT
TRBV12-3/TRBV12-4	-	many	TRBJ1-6	CASRRKDNSPLHF	TGTGCCAGCAGAAGGAAGGATAATTCACCCCTCCACTTT
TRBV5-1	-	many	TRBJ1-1	CASSLGSGINTEAFF	TGCGCCAGCAGCTTGGGGTCAGGTATTAACACTGAAGCTTTCTTT
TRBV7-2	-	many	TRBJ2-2	CASSSRDGGELFF	TGTGCCAGCAGCTCCAGGGACGGCGGGGAGCTGTTTTTT